One and the same sample provided the 7 T cell receptor beta chains below, sequenced in a study of yellow fever vaccine responses in identical twins. TCRdb redid the calling of the RT-PCR reads with MiXCR, one entry per CDR3 protein. There are some 20,000 distinct CDR3 sequences in the sample; roughly 75% occur only once, and roughly 2.2% lies in the top ten. The specimen was T cells from blood (PBMCs), unsorted or a sorted subset (not recorded which), collected before or after yellow fever vaccination (not recorded which). The source is a woman between 18 and 29 years old who received the yellow fever vaccine.

The rearrangement uses TRBV5-4 and TRBJ2-1; 7 bases align to TRBD2. CDR1 is SGHNT, CDR2 YYREEE, per germline (reference sequence). The CDR3 runs 14 residues. V lost 0 bases to trimming and J lost 4 bases; unmatched junction nucleotides: 1. CDR3 DNA sequence: TGTGCCAGCAGCTTGGGGGAGGGTTACAATGAGCAGTTCTTC. Amino acid sequence: CASSLGEGYNEQFF.

The chain recombines TRBV11-3 with TRBJ2-2; a weak D match, TRBD2 (5 bases). V dropped 3 bases and J dropped 4 bases, with 6 bases sitting between them. This CDR3 is 13 amino acids long. Looked up from germline, CDR1 is SGHNT and CDR2 is YENEEA. CDR3 bases: TGTGCCAGCAGCTTTGCGGGCACCGGGGAGCTGTTTTTT. Its protein product is CASSFAGTGELFF.

Written as DNA, the CDR3 is TGCAGTGCTAGAGATCGGGTGACTAGCGGGACGAACACCGGGGAGCTGTTTTTT. Protein sequence: CSARDRVTSGTNTGELFF. The chain combines TRBV20-1 with TRBJ2-2, with TRBD2 matching over 11 bases. Trimming took 0 bases from V and 0 from J; bases not matched to a gene: 6. This CDR3 spans 18 amino acids. Germline V gives CDR1 DFQATT, CDR2 SNEGSKA (reference sequence).

This clonotype was seen only a few times. This chain links TRBV9 with TRBJ2-2, with D possibly being TRBD1 or TRBD2 (7 bases each). Trimming left V 4 bases short and J 5 bases short, with 15 bases between. Germline values: CDR1 SGDLS, CDR2 YYNGEE. The CDR3 consists of 15 residues. This CDR3 is CASSLRQGGTGELFF. In DNA form, the CDR3 reads TGTGCCAGCAGCCTCCGACAGGGAGGGACCGGGGAGCTGTTTTTT.

The rearrangement uses TRBV11-3 and TRBJ2-1; D is perhaps TRBD2 (6 bases). Germline assignment: CDR1 SGHNT and CDR2 YENEEA. The CDR3 has 15 amino acids. V was shortened by 6 bases and J by 0 bases, with 12 bases between the two germline ends. CDR3 protein: CASRSGPSSYNEQFF. The CDR3 DNA reads TGTGCCAGCAGGAGCGGGCCGAGCTCCTACAATGAGCAGTTCTTC. Together with reference TRBV11-3 and TRBJ2-1, the CDR3 gives the full variable domain: EAGVVQSPRYKIIEKKQPVAFWCNPISGHNTLYWYLQNLGQGPELLIRYENEEAVDDSQLPKDRFSAERLKGVDSTLKIQPAELGDSAVYLCASRSGPSSYNEQFFGPGTRLTVL.

This clonotype was detected a few times. The gene calls are TRBV3-1 and TRBJ1-2; the D gene is possibly TRBD1 (6 bases). Germline CDR1 LGHDT, CDR2 YNNKEL (reference sequence). V dropped 4 bases and J dropped 0 bases, with 9 bases sitting between them. The CDR3 sequence is 14 residues long. This CDR3 reads CASSRTEPNYGYTF. As DNA, the CDR3 is TGTGCCAGCAGCCGGACAGAGCCTAACTATGGCTACACCTTC.

This clonotype was seen a few times. V gene TRBV5-1 combines with J gene TRBJ1-2, with D possibly matching TRBD1 (5 bases). Trimming took off 4 bases at V and 0 bases at J, with 13 bases between the two ends. CDR3 length: 15 residues. In germline, CDR1 is SGHRS, CDR2 YFSETQ. In nucleotides, the CDR3 is TGCGCCAGCAGCCCCAGCGGGGGAGCTAACTATGGCTACACCTTC. Translating gives CASSPSGGANYGYTF.